This TCR beta chain was recovered during a study of control samples from healthy donors and cancer patients. Trimming shortened V by 3 bases and J by 3 bases, and 9 bases separated the two germline ends. The length of the CDR3 is 13 residues. Germline CDR1 and CDR2: SGDLS and YYNGEE. This table comes from immunoSEQ multiplex PCR, and its TCRdb copy is limited to in-frame clones, with some not included. The sample shows over 150,000 clones, 96% of them seen only once. The receptor was derived from a woman aged 25 to 45 in good health. The rearrangement links TRBV9 to TRBJ1-2, with a possible D match to TRBD1 (5 bases). The sample comprised blood. The DNA for the CDR3 is TGTGCCAGCAGCGGACAGCTAGACTATGGCTACACCTTC. It translates to CASSGQLDYGYTF.